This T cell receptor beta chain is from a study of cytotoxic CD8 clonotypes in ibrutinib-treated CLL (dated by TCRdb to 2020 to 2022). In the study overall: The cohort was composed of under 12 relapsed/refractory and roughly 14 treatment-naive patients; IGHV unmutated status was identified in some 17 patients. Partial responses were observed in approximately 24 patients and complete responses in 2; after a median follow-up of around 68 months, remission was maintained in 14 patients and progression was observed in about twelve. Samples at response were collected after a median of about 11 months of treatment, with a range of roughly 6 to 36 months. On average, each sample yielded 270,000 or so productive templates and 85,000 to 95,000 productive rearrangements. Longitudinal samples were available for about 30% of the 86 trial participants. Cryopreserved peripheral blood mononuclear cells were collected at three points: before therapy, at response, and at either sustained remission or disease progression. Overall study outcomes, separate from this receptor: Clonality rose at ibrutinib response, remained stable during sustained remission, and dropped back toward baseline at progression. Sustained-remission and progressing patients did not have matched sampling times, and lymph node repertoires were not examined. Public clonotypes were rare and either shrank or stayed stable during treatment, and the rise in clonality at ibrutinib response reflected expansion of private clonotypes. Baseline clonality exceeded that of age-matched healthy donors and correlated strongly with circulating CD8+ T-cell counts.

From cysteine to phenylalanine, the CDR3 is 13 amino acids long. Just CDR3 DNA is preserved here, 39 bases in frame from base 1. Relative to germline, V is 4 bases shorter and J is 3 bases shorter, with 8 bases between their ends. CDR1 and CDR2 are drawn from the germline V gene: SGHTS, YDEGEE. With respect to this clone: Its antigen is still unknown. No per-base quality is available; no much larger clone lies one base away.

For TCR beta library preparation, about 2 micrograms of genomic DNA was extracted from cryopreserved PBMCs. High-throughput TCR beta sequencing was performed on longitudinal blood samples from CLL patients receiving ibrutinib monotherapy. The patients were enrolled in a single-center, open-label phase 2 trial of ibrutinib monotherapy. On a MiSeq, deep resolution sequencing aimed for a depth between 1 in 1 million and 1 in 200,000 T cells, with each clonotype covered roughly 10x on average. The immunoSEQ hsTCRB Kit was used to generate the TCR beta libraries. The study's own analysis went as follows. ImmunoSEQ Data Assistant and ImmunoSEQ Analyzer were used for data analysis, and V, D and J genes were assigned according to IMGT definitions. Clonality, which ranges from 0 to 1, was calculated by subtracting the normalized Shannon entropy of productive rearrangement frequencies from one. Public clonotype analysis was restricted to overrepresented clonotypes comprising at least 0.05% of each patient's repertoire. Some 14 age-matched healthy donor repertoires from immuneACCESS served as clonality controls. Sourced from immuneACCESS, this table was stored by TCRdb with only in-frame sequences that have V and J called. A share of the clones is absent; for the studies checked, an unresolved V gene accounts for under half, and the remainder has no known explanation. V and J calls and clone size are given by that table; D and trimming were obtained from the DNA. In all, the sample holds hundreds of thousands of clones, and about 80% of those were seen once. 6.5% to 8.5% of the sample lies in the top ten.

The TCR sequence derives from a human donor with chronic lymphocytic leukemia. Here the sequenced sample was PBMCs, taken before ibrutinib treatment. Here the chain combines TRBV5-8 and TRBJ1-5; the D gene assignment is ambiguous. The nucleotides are TGTGCCAGCAGCCGACGGGCCAATCAGCCCCAGCATTTT. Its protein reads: CASSRRANQPQHF.